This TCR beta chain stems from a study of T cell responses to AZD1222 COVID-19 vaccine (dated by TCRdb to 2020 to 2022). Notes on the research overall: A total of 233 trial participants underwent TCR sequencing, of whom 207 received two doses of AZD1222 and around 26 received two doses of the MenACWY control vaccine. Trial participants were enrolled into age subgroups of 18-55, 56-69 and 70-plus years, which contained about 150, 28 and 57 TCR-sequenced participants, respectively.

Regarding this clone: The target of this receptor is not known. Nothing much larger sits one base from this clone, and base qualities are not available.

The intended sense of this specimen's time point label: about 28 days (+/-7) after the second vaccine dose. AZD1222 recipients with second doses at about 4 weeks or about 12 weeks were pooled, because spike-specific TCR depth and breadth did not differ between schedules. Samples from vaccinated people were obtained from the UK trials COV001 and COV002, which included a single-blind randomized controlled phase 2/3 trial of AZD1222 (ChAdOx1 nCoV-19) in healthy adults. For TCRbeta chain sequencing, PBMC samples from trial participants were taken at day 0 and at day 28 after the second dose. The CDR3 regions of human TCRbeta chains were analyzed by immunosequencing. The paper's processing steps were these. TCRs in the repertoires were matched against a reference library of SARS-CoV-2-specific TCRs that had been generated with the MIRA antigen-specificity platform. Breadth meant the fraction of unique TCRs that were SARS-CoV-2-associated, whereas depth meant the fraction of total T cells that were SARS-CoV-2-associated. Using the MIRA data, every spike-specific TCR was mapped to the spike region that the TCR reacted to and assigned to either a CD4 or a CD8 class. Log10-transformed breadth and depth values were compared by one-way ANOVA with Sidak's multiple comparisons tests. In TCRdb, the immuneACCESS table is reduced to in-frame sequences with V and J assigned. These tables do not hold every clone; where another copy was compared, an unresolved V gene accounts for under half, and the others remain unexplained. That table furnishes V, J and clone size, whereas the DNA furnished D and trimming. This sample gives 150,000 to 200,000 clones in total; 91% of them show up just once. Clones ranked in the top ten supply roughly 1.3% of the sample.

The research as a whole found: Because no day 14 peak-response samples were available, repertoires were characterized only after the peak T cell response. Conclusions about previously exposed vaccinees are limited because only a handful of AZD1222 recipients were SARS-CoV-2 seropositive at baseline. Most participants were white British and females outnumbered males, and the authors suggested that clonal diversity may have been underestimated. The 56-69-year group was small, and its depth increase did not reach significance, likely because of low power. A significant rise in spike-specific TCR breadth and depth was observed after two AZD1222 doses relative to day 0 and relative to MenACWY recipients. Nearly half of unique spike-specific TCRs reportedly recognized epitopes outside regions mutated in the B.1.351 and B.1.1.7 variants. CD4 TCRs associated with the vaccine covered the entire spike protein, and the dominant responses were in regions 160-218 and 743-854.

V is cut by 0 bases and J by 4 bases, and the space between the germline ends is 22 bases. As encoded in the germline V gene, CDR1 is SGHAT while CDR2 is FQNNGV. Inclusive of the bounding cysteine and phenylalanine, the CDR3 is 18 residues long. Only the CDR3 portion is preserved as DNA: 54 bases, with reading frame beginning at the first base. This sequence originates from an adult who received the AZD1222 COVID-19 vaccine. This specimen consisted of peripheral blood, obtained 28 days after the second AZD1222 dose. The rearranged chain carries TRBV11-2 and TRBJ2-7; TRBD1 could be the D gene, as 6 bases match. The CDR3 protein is CASSLEVRVGALQYEQYF. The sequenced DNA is TGTGCCAGCAGCTTAGAAGTTCGGGTGGGGGCTCTACAATACGAGCAGTACTTC. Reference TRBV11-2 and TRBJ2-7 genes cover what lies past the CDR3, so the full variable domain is EAGVAQSPRYKIIEKRQSVAFWCNPISGHATLYWYQQILGQGPKLLIQFQNNGVVDDSQLPKDRFSAERLKGVDSTLKIQPAKLEDSAVYLCASSLEVRVGALQYEQYFGPGTRLTVT.